This TCR beta chain was profiled in a study of CD8+CD57+ T cells in acquired aplastic anemia. Across the whole study: Across the sorted CD4+ and CD8+ cells, DNA amounts averaged 3.2 ug. Study findings and constraints: Around 27 sequences, all CD8+ CDR3, were shared between patients and controls. The CD8+ Simpson's diversity of patients and controls was not significantly different.

An expansion of CD8+CD57+ cells by flow cytometry had been shown in patients chosen for sequencing. Patients had not yet gotten any therapy when their blood was taken for sampling. CDR3 size: 15 residues. V gave up 6 bases and J gave up 1 base; unmatched junction bases: 5. Germline V gene data show CDR1 as LNHDA and CDR2 as SQIVND (reference sequence). This clonotype was seen ten or more times. Its antigen is unknown. CDR3 and TCR beta VDJ profiling relied on genomic DNA as the template. TCRdb reprocessed the reads with MiXCR, giving one entry per CDR3 protein. The table lists about 250,000 distinct CDR3 sequences, approximately 45% of them singletons.

The sequenced sample consisted of sorted CD4+, CD8+, or CD8+CD57+ T cells (not recorded which) from PBMCs. V usage is TRBV19 and J usage is TRBJ2-1, with 8 positions matching TRBD2. This sequence was found in a human donor with aplastic anemia. The DNA for the CDR3 is TGTGCCAGTAGCGGGGGGGAACATTCCTACAATGAGCAGTTCTTC. This sequence encodes CASSGGEHSYNEQFF.